These 6 T cell receptor beta chains were sequenced from one sample in a study of STAT3 mutations in large granular lymphocyte leukemia. Regarding the study as a whole: Every T-LGLL patient had at least one immunodominant TCRbeta clonotype.

Their antigens are not known. The method was immunoSEQ multiplex PCR; TCRdb's version includes in-frame clones alone and lacks a portion of them. The sample consists of about 1,500 clones, approximately 75% of them appearing once. Sequencing was done on a sample of peripheral blood mononuclear cells. The receptors were sampled from a man in his fifties with T-cell large granular lymphocyte leukemia. Some clones in this sample may be carry-over from other donors' samples.

The chain recombines TRBV5-4 with TRBJ2-7; TRBD1 matches 7 bases. Germline V gene lookup returns CDR1 SGHNT and CDR2 YYREEE (reference sequence). V lost 1 base, J lost 6 bases, and 10 bases stayed unmatched. This CDR3 is 15 amino acids long. CDR3 nucleotide sequence: TGTGCCAGCAGCTTGTATAACAGGGGCATCGGCGAGCAGTACTTC. Amino acids: CASSLYNRGIGEQYF.

This clone was found a few times. This chain joins TRBV18 and TRBJ2-7, with TRBD2 matching 8 bases. The trim removed 3 bases at V and 5 bases at J, leaving 6 bases unmatched. Germline V gene sequence: CDR1 KGHSH, CDR2 LQKENI. The CDR3 sequence is 14 residues long. The CDR3 sequence is CASSPLREADEQYF. CDR3 bases: TGTGCCAGCTCACCCTTGCGGGAGGCGGACGAGCAGTACTTC.

The chain recombines TRBV7-9 with TRBJ2-3, with TRBD1 matching 11 bases. CDR1 and CDR2 (germline): SEHNR, FQNEAQ (reference sequence). V dropped 1 base and J dropped 1; count of bases not matched to a gene: 4. The CDR3 loop spans 17 amino acids. The CDR3 sequence: CASSLEGTGGRTDTQYF. The CDR3 DNA reads TGTGCCAGCAGCTTAGAAGGGACAGGGGGACGCACAGATACGCAGTATTTT.

This clone was found a few times. The chain uses TRBV5-1 and TRBJ2-7; the D call may be TRBD1 or TRBD2 (5 bases each). The CDR3 extends over 15 amino acids. Trimming cost V 5 bases and J 0 bases, with 15 bases left between them. Germline CDR1 reads SGHRS; CDR2 reads YFSETQ. Here the CDR3 DNA reads TGCGCCAGCAGAACCGGGACGTTAACCTCCTACGAGCAGTACTTC. It is translated as CASRTGTLTSYEQYF.

The J gene is TRBJ1-1, the V gene TRBV5-1; unclear D gene. The CDR3 has 15 amino acids. Germline values: CDR1 SGHRS, CDR2 YFSETQ. V was trimmed by 2 bases and J by 1 base, leaving 12 bases between them. CDR3 nucleotides: TGCGCCAGCAGCTTACTGGACCCGAGGAACACTGAAGCTTTCTTT. Protein product: CASSLLDPRNTEAFF. Supplemented by reference TRBV5-1 and TRBJ1-1, the full variable domain reads KAGVTQTPRYLIKTRGQQVTLSCSPISGHRSVSWYQQTPGQGLQFLFEYFSETQRNKGNFPGRFSGRQFSNSRSEMNVSTLELGDSALYLCASSLLDPRNTEAFFGQGTRLTVV.

The chain couples TRBV5-8 to TRBJ2-3; maybe TRBD1 (6 bases). Germline CDR1 SGHTS, CDR2 YDEGEE. The CDR3 sequence is 15 residues long. Trimming left V 9 bases short and J 2 bases short, with 19 bases between. The CDR3 sequence is CATGDGPTITDTQYF. CDR3 coding DNA: TGTGCCACAGGGGACGGCCCGACGATCACAGATACGCAGTATTTT.